This T cell receptor (beta chain) was recorded in a study of blood T cell repertoires in COVID-19. Study-level information: Sources were T cells, B-cell-depleted T cells, or PBMCs; the material itself was cDNA or gDNA.

TCRdb keeps only in-frame clones here, not all; method: immunoSEQ multiplex PCR. The data hold approximately 110,000 clones, with about 79% observed a single time. The specimen sequenced was peripheral blood. The receptor comes from a woman of 80 years or more with active or convalescent COVID-19.

The CDR3 bases are TGTGCCAGCAGTGACGAATACAGGCGAGGAGAAAAACTGTTTTTT. This translates into CASSDEYRRGEKLFF. The gene calls are TRBV6-1 and TRBJ1-4, with a weak D call TRBD1 (5 bases). CDR3 length: 15 residues. Germline loops: CDR1 MNHNS, CDR2 SASEGT. V lost 3 bases and J 8 bases, leaving 16 bases between the germline ends.